The sequence of this TCR beta chain was determined in a study of blood T cell repertoires in COVID-19. In the authors' workflow: Amplification from reference gene primers served as the basis for estimated nucleated cell counts. The table came from immunoSEQ multiplex PCR; TCRdb's copy has only in-frame clones and leaves some out. V and J calls and clone size are as listed in that table; D and trimming were resolved from the DNA. This sample has approximately 160,000 clones, with more than 60% found just once. As to this clone: In the same sample, other DNA sequences code for this CDR3.

This CDR3 has 16 amino acids. The germline gives CDR1 SGHRS, CDR2 YFSETQ. Trimming took 4 bases from V and 0 from J; bases not matched to a gene: 4. V gene TRBV5-1 combines with J gene TRBJ1-3; 10 nucleotides match TRBD1. The sample taken for sequencing was peripheral blood. The sequence was collected from a man in his sixties or seventies with acute or convalescent COVID-19. DNA for the CDR3: TGCGCCAGCAGCCTGGACAGGGGGTACTCTGGAAACACCATATATTTT. This gives the protein CASSLDRGYSGNTIYF.